This record covers a single T cell receptor beta chain. Its antigen has not been determined. Base quality data are lacking; no much larger clone is found one base away. This entry is derived from a study of T cell responses to AZD1222 COVID-19 vaccine (dated by TCRdb to about 2021). As for the study more broadly: TCR sequencing was performed for 230 to 250 trial participants, of whom roughly 200 were given two doses of AZD1222 and around 26 were given two doses of MenACWY control vaccine. Trial participants were enrolled by age into 18-55, 56-69 and 70-plus year subgroups, with roughly 160, 29 and 62 TCR-sequenced participants respectively. The investigation overall reported the following: Most participants were white British and females outnumbered males, and the authors suggested that clonal diversity may have been underestimated. The whole spike protein was spanned by vaccine-associated CD4 TCRs, and dominant responses were seen in regions 160-218 and 743-854. After two AZD1222 doses, both the breadth and the depth of spike-specific TCRs were significantly higher than at day 0 and than in MenACWY recipients. Conclusions about previously exposed vaccinees were limited because only a handful of AZD1222 recipients were SARS-CoV-2 seropositive at baseline. Nearly half of unique spike-specific TCRs reportedly recognized epitopes outside regions mutated in the B.1.351 and B.1.1.7 variants. Because no samples from the day 14 peak response were available, repertoires could be characterized only after the peak T cell response. In the small 56-69-year group, the increase in depth fell short of significance, most likely because of low power.

V loses 2 bases of germline sequence and J loses 3 bases, and the interval between the two ends is 10 bases. The germline V gene supplies CDR1 KGHSH and CDR2 LQKENI. The CDR3 sequence holds 14 residues, the cysteine and phenylalanine included. The DNA shown is the 42-base CDR3, in frame from base 1. Per the publication, the time point label means: about 28 days (+/-7) after the second vaccine dose. AZD1222 recipients whose second dose came at about 4 weeks and those whose second dose came at about 12 weeks were combined into one group, since spike-specific TCR depth and breadth did not differ between the two schedules. The vaccinee samples were drawn from two UK trials, COV001 and COV002, one of which was a single-blind randomized controlled phase 2/3 trial testing AZD1222 (ChAdOx1 nCoV-19) in healthy adults. For TCRbeta chain sequencing, PBMC samples from trial participants were taken at day 0 and at day 28 after the second dose.

The CDR3 regions of human TCRbeta chains were analyzed by immunosequencing. Regarding the original processing steps: Repertoire TCRs were checked for matches against a reference library of SARS-CoV-2-specific TCRs that had been generated using the MIRA antigen-specificity platform. Breadth was defined as the fraction of unique TCRs that were SARS-CoV-2-associated, and depth was defined as the fraction of total T cells that were SARS-CoV-2-associated. Using the MIRA data, every spike-specific TCR was mapped to the spike region that the TCR reacted to and assigned to either a CD4 or a CD8 class. Log10-transformed breadth and depth values were compared by one-way ANOVA with Sidak's multiple comparisons tests. TCRdb's version of the immuneACCESS table is confined to in-frame rearrangements and falls short of the full clone set. An unresolved V gene accounts for under half of the shortfall where checked; the remainder is of unknown origin. V and J calls and clone size follow that table, whereas D and trimming were derived from the DNA. The sample yields 150,000 or so clones; approximately 91% were counted once. Around 1% of the sample goes to the ten largest clones.

This TCR was recovered from an adult who received the AZD1222 COVID-19 vaccine. The source was peripheral blood, collected 28 days after the second AZD1222 dose. In this chain, TRBV18 is recombined with TRBJ1-1, and possibly TRBD1, on 5 matching bases. The nucleotide sequence is TGTGCCAGCTCACCAGTTTCGGGGGACACTGAAGCTTTCTTT. Its translation is CASSPVSGDTEAFF. With the portions outside the CDR3 filled from the reference TRBV18 and TRBJ1-1 genes, the complete variable region becomes NAGVMQNPRHLVRRRGQEARLRCSPMKGHSHVYWYRQLPEEGLKFMVYLQKENIIDESGMPKERFSAEFPKEGPSILRIQQVVRGDSAAYFCASSPVSGDTEAFFGQGTRLTVV.